This is a list of T cell receptor beta chains from one sample in a study of blood T cell repertoires in COVID-19. TCRdb keeps only in-frame clones here, not all; method: immunoSEQ multiplex PCR. The table has over 110,000 clones, roughly 79% seen once; the top ten hold about 7.5%. The source material was peripheral blood. The origin of the receptors is a human donor in a cohort sampled during active COVID-19. CDR3s include the opening cysteine and the closing phenylalanine or tryptophan. Fields, in order: clone size, J gene, D gene, V gene, CDR3 DNA, CDR3 protein. A D gene is named only where the DNA matches it firmly. Expanded clones are given a class, and other clones once, few, many or no size at all.

many TRBJ1-4 NA TRBV7-8 TGTGCCAGCAGCTTAGGCCCCTCGAACAGGGAAAAACTGTTTTTT CASSLGPSNREKLFF
NA TRBJ1-1 NA TRBV9 TGTGCCAGCAGCGTACAGGGGATTGGCACTGAAGCTTTCTTT CASSVQGIGTEAFF
few TRBJ2-7 TRBD1 TRBV6-2/TRBV6-3 TGTGCCAGCAGTCCCGTTCGGACAGGGTCCTACGAGCAGTACTTC CASSPVRTGSYEQYF
NA TRBJ2-7 NA TRBV18 TGTGCCAGCTCACCACCGGGCCAGGGGCTAATCTACGAGCAGTACTTC CASSPPGQGLIYEQYF
NA TRBJ1-4 NA TRBV18 TGTGCCAGCTCACCACCCACTCTCTCGAATGAAAAACTGTTTTTT CASSPPTLSNEKLFF
NA TRBJ2-7 NA TRBV28 TGTGCCAGCACCTCAGGTGGCCGGTTGCGAGAGCAGTACTTC CASTSGGRLREQYF
once TRBJ1-6 NA TRBV6-2/TRBV6-3 TGTGCCAGCAGTTCTCAGGGGAAGAGCTCCTATAATTCACCCCTCCACTTT CASSSQGKSSYNSPLHF
NA TRBJ2-2 NA TRBV28 TGTGCCAGCATAGACAGTTCCCATCCCACCGGGGAGCTGTTTTTT CASIDSSHPTGELFF
NA TRBJ2-1 TRBD1 TRBV7-9 TGTGCCAGCAGTTCCTCGGGACAGGGGGGTTACAATGAGCAGTTCTTC CASSSSGQGGYNEQFF
once TRBJ2-7 TRBD2 TRBV29-1 TGCAGCGTTGAGGGCGAGGGGGTAGCGGGAGGACCGACCTACGAGCAGTACTTC CSVEGEGVAGGPTYEQYF